These T cell receptor beta chains were read from a single sample in a study of cytomegalovirus exposure and HLA in healthy donors. Only in-frame clones appear in the TCRdb table, and some are missing; sequencing was by immunoSEQ multiplex PCR. Of roughly 73,000 clones in the sample, less than 85% are singletons; the top ten hold 2.4%. Sequenced sample: PBMCs. The receptor source for this set is a woman between 45 and 65 years old in good health and CMV-seronegative. Both conserved end residues are part of each CDR3. Each record gives: J gene, clone size, D gene, V gene, CDR3 protein, CDR3 DNA. A D gene is named only where the DNA matches it firmly. Clone size is stated in some rows and not others, as once, few, many or a class when expanded.

TRBJ2-1 NA NA TRBV11-2 CASSFEGQRPYNEQFF TGTGCCAGCAGCTTCGAAGGACAACGGCCCTACAATGAGCAGTTCTTC
TRBJ1-1 NA NA TRBV7-2 CASSSQAQNTEAFF TGTGCCAGCAGCTCGCAGGCCCAGAACACTGAAGCTTTCTTT
TRBJ1-5 NA TRBD1 TRBV12-5 CASGWGDRVRGQPQHF TGTGCTAGTGGTTGGGGGGACAGGGTAAGGGGTCAGCCCCAGCATTTT
TRBJ2-7 NA TRBD1 TRBV29-1 CSVRWTGVYEQYF TGCAGCGTTAGGTGGACAGGGGTGTACGAGCAGTACTTC
TRBJ2-5 NA NA TRBV6-4 CASSESAGQETQYF TGTGCCAGCAGTGAGTCGGCAGGGCAAGAGACCCAGTACTTC
TRBJ1-2 NA NA TRBV2 CASNDDRTDGYTF TGTGCCAGCAATGATGACAGGACGGATGGCTACACCTTC
TRBJ2-1 once TRBD2 TRBV7-6 CASSPLADDNNEQFF TGTGCCAGCAGCCCTCTAGCGGATGACAACAATGAGCAGTTCTTC
TRBJ2-2 NA NA TRBV7-7 CASSLVSGSGELFF TGTGCTAGCAGCTTAGTTTCAGGCAGCGGGGAGCTGTTTTTT
TRBJ2-7 NA NA TRBV7-2 CASLKGGGNYEQYF TGTGCCAGCTTAAAAGGGGGAGGGAATTACGAGCAGTACTTC
TRBJ2-7 NA TRBD2 TRBV9 CASSVGGRGEQYF TGTGCCAGCAGCGTAGGCGGGAGAGGCGAGCAGTACTTC
TRBJ2-7 NA NA TRBV4-1 CASSPQGQGEQYF TGCGCCAGCAGCCCCCAGGGGCAGGGCGAGCAGTACTTC
TRBJ1-6 NA NA TRBV6-1 CASSEADSLSSYNSPLHF TGTGCCAGCAGTGAAGCGGACAGCTTGAGCTCCTATAATTCACCCCTCCACTTT
TRBJ1-4 NA TRBD1 TRBV15 CATSRAISGGGHEKLFF TGTGCCACCAGCAGGGCCATCAGTGGAGGGGGCCATGAAAAACTGTTTTTT
TRBJ1-1 NA NA TRBV27 CASSFNLDTEAFF TGTGCCAGCAGTTTTAATCTAGACACTGAAGCTTTCTTT
TRBJ2-3 NA NA TRBV9 CASSVAAFDTDTQYF TGTGCCAGCAGCGTAGCTGCGTTTGACACAGATACGCAGTATTTT
TRBJ1-1 NA TRBD1 TRBV9 CASSPDRLNTEAFF TGTGCCAGCAGCCCGGACAGGCTGAACACTGAAGCTTTCTTT
TRBJ2-7 once TRBD1 TRBV7-6 CASSLGRDRETSYEQYF TGTGCCAGCAGCTTGGGGAGAGACAGGGAGACCTCCTACGAGCAGTACTTC
TRBJ1-1 NA TRBD1 TRBV5-1 CASSLEGQGARAFF TGCGCCAGCAGCTTGGAGGGACAGGGGGCGCGAGCTTTCTTT
TRBJ2-7 NA TRBD2 TRBV6-5 CASSTGTSLEQYF TGTGCCAGCAGTACCGGGACTAGCTTAGAGCAGTACTTC
TRBJ2-1 NA TRBD2 TRBV28 CASSFAAGGGGSNEQFF TGTGCCAGCAGTTTTGCGGCGGGAGGGGGCGGGAGCAATGAGCAGTTCTTC
TRBJ1-2 NA NA TRBV4-1 CASSQADTNYGYTF TGCGCCAGCAGCCAAGCGGACACCAACTATGGCTACACCTTC
TRBJ1-2 NA TRBD1 TRBV11-2 CASSSTHRQGTYGYTF TGTGCCAGCAGCTCAACACACCGACAGGGCACCTATGGCTACACCTTC
TRBJ1-6 NA NA TRBV30 CAWSTDGGSPLHF TGTGCCTGGAGCACCGATGGCGGGTCACCCCTCCACTTT
TRBJ2-1 NA NA TRBV19 CASSILEGDEQFF TGTGCCAGTAGTATCCTAGAAGGGGATGAGCAGTTCTTC
TRBJ1-1 NA NA TRBV6-1 CASSEARPGNTEAFF TGTGCCAGCAGTGAAGCGCGGCCTGGAAACACTGAAGCTTTCTTT
TRBJ1-1 NA TRBD1 TRBV4-1 CASSGDREGVNTEAFF TGCGCCAGCAGCGGGGACAGGGAGGGGGTGAACACTGAAGCTTTCTTT
TRBJ2-7 NA TRBD2 TRBV5-8 CASSPVGPGSGTYYEQYF TGTGCCAGCAGCCCAGTTGGGCCGGGGAGCGGGACTTATTACGAGCAGTACTTC
TRBJ1-2 NA NA TRBV4-3 CASSQGTDYGYTF TGCGCCAGCAGCCAAGGGACAGACTATGGCTACACCTTC
TRBJ2-1 NA TRBD1 TRBV11-2 CASSLEGAGGTEQFF TGTGCCAGCAGCTTAGAAGGGGCAGGGGGTACTGAGCAGTTCTTC
TRBJ1-2 NA TRBD1 TRBV6-6 CASSYVGTGGSGYTF TGTGCCAGCAGTTATGTCGGGACAGGGGGTAGTGGCTACACCTTC
TRBJ2-7 few TRBD1 TRBV7-9 CASSSTDRAATHRGLYF TGTGCCAGCAGCTCTACGGACAGGGCCGCCACGCACCGGGGTTTGTACTTC
TRBJ1-5 NA NA TRBV6-5 CASSTDSLNQPQHF TGTGCCAGCAGTACGGACAGCCTTAATCAGCCCCAGCATTTT
TRBJ1-3 NA NA TRBV7-8 CASSQRQVGNTIYF TGTGCCAGCAGCCAAAGACAGGTCGGAAACACCATATATTTT
TRBJ1-1 NA NA TRBV19 CASSIGGGNTEAFF TGTGCCAGTAGTATAGGGGGGGGGAACACTGAAGCTTTCTTT
TRBJ2-7 NA NA TRBV7-8 CASSSSRGQYEQYF TGTGCCAGCAGCTCCTCAAGAGGGCAGTACGAGCAGTACTTC
TRBJ2-1 NA TRBD1 TRBV7-2 CASSPHLVDRGNEQFF TGTGCCAGCAGCCCTCACCTAGTAGACAGGGGGAATGAGCAGTTCTTC
TRBJ2-3 NA TRBD1 TRBV6-5 CASSLTGGTSTDTQYF TGTGCCAGCAGTTTGACAGGGGGAACTAGCACAGATACGCAGTATTTT
TRBJ1-4 NA TRBD1 TRBV5-1 CASSWTGGNEKLFF TGCGCCAGCAGCTGGACAGGGGGGAATGAAAAACTGTTTTTT
TRBJ2-7 NA NA TRBV7-8 CASSLVLVVQDGEQYF TGTGCCAGCAGCTTAGTTTTAGTAGTTCAGGATGGGGAGCAGTACTTC
TRBJ1-2 NA TRBD1 TRBV29-1 CSVPGQGTYGYTF TGCAGCGTGCCCGGACAGGGGACCTATGGCTACACCTTC
TRBJ1-5 once NA TRBV5-6 CASVRYNSNQPQHF TGTGCCAGCGTAAGATACAATAGCAATCAGCCCCAGCATTTT
TRBJ1-1 NA NA TRBV15 CATSSLRQDQNTEAFF TGTGCCACCAGCAGTTTACGACAGGATCAGAACACTGAAGCTTTCTTT
TRBJ1-5 NA NA TRBV21-1 CATRDRENQPQHF TGTGCCACCAGGGACAGGGAGAATCAGCCCCAGCATTTT
TRBJ1-1 NA NA TRBV13 CASSSTPKLSGNTEAFF TGTGCCAGCAGCTCCACCCCGAAACTCTCGGGAAACACTGAAGCTTTCTTT
TRBJ1-1 NA NA TRBV7-6 CASSLKGWEGAFF TGTGCCAGCAGCCTCAAAGGCTGGGAGGGAGCTTTCTTT
TRBJ2-7 medium-sized NA TRBV6-1 CASSVDQGSSSEQYF TGTGCCAGCAGTGTTGATCAGGGATCATCCTCCGAGCAGTACTTC
TRBJ1-2 NA NA TRBV7-3 CASSQTSGSGYTF TGTGCCAGCAGCCAAACTTCAGGGTCTGGCTACACCTTC
TRBJ2-7 once TRBD1 TRBV7-8 CASSLIDGTGLSYEQYF TGTGCCAGCAGCTTAATAGACGGGACAGGTCTCTCCTACGAGCAGTACTTC
TRBJ2-3 NA TRBD2 TRBV7-2 CASSLTSPPSGGEEDTQYF TGTGCCAGCAGCTTAACCAGCCCCCCTAGCGGGGGGGAGGAAGATACGCAGTATTTT
TRBJ1-1 NA TRBD1 TRBV5-1 CASSLGTGTEAFF TGCGCCAGCAGCTTGGGGACAGGGACCGAAGCTTTCTTT
TRBJ1-5 NA TRBD1 TRBV19 CASTPQGNQPQHF TGTGCCAGTACGCCACAGGGGAATCAGCCCCAGCATTTT
TRBJ2-5 NA NA TRBV28 CASSLGARQGEWGETQYF TGTGCCAGCAGTTTGGGGGCGCGGCAGGGAGAATGGGGAGAGACCCAGTACTTC
TRBJ1-2 NA TRBD1 TRBV5-1 CASSLDSGGSYGYTF TGCGCCAGCAGCTTGGATTCAGGGGGGTCCTATGGCTACACCTTC
TRBJ1-2 NA NA TRBV7-9 CASSFWGDGYTF TGTGCCAGCAGCTTTTGGGGAGATGGCTACACCTTC
TRBJ1-1 medium-sized NA TRBV6-1 CASSEDRQLTNTEAFF TGTGCCAGCAGTGAAGACCGACAGCTTACAAACACTGAAGCTTTCTTT
TRBJ2-2 NA NA TRBV18 CASSQLQGNTGELFF TGTGCCAGCTCACAGTTACAGGGGAACACCGGGGAGCTGTTTTTT
TRBJ2-2 NA NA TRBV6-6 CAIEINTGELFF TGTGCCATCGAGATAAACACCGGGGAGCTGTTTTTT
TRBJ2-3 once TRBD2 TRBV2 CASSDTLLAGEADTQYF TGTGCCAGCAGTGATACCCTGCTAGCGGGAGAGGCAGATACGCAGTATTTT
TRBJ2-1 NA TRBD1 TRBV7-6 CASSSTDRGRGGEQFF TGTGCCAGCAGCTCCACGGACAGGGGAAGGGGTGGTGAGCAGTTCTTC
TRBJ1-2 NA NA TRBV11-2 CASSSTRTDYGYTF TGTGCCAGCAGCTCCACCCGGACAGACTATGGCTACACCTTC